This T cell receptor beta chain was captured by sequencing in a study of identical twins. This clonotype was seen a few times. CDR3 size: 16 residues. Trimming cost V 6 bases and J 6 bases; bases outside gene matches: 10. CDR1 ENHRY and CDR2 SYGVKD come from the germline V gene. TCRdb re-derived calls from the 5' RACE reads in MiXCR, one entry per CDR3 protein. This sample has 450,000 or so distinct CDR3 sequences; 12% to 15% occur once, and the top ten carry about 0.52%. The data also belong to a second study, concerning yellow fever vaccine responses in identical twins.

Sequencing was carried out using CD4+ T cells sorted from blood. This TCR derives from a woman in her late teens or twenties in good health. The J gene is TRBJ2-1, the V gene TRBV10-3, with 11 bases aligning to TRBD2. The CDR3 DNA follows: TGTGCCATCAGGAACGTAGCGGGGGGGGTCGTCAATGAGCAGTTCTTC. Its translation: CAIRNVAGGVVNEQFF.